This T cell receptor beta chain was sequenced during a study of post-analysis software for immune sequencing data. This CDR3 has 14 residues. Germline V lookup: CDR1 SGHTA, CDR2 FQGNSA. The J segment lost 3 bases and the V segment lost 7 bases, leaving 4 bases of the junction unmatched. Study-wide results and caveats: TRBV segments more frequent in patients than in controls numbered a few and included TRBV5-6, TRBV5-1 and TRBV20-1.

Unique molecular identifiers were built into the TCR beta cDNA libraries. Each CDR3 protein gets one entry after TCRdb re-called the PCR reads with MiXCR. This sample carries around 250,000 distinct CDR3 sequences, roughly a third of them seen once, and the ten largest clones take around 4.7%. Regarding this clonotype: Its target is unknown.

The chain carries TRBV7-2 and TRBJ1-4, with 8 bases that match TRBD1. The receptor was derived from a girl under 18 with multiple sclerosis. The specimen was blood. The CDR3 DNA sequence: TGTGCCAGCACCGCGGACAGGGCTAATGAAAAACTGTTTTTT. It yields the protein CASTADRANEKLFF. The whole variable domain, remainder taken from reference TRBV7-2 and TRBJ1-4, is GAGVSQSPSNKVTEKGKDVELRCDPISGHTALYWYRQSLGQGLEFLIYFQGNSAPDKSGLPSDRFSAERTGGSVSTLTIQRTQQEDSAVYLCASTADRANEKLFFGSGTQLSVL.